This TCR beta chain originates from a study of T cell responses to AZD1222 COVID-19 vaccine. Study-level findings and limits: The donors showed a predominance of white British ancestry and of females, with possible underestimation of clonal diversity.

A remark on this clone: Its antigen is unidentified.

Per germline, CDR1 LGHDT and CDR2 YNNKEL (reference sequence). The CDR3 covers 13 residues. Deletions cut 4 bases from V and 4 bases from J, with 10 bases between. Analysis merged second doses at about 4 or about 12 weeks. This table comes from immunoSEQ multiplex PCR, and its TCRdb copy is limited to in-frame clones, with some not included. This repertoire shows approximately 80,000 clones, 90% found once; its top ten account for 3.3%. The origin of this receptor is an adult who received the AZD1222 COVID-19 vaccine. The rearrangement links TRBV3-1 (or the pseudogene TRBV3-2) to TRBJ1-2; D is unclear. The material sequenced was peripheral blood, taken 28 days after the second AZD1222 dose. The CDR3 here is CASSPNSLYGYTF. Written as DNA, the CDR3 is TGTGCCAGCAGCCCGAACAGTCTCTATGGCTACACCTTC.